The sequence of this T cell receptor beta chain was determined in a study of regulatory T cells in long-lasting Graves disease. This clonotype was seen only a few times. Being one base from a much bigger clone, this may be a read error. Building of the TCR beta libraries involved iRepertoire HTBI primers and Arm-PCR of CDR3 regions. MiXCR, applied by TCRdb to the multiplex PCR reads, yields one record per CDR3 protein. The sample comprises roughly 380,000 distinct CDR3 sequences, about 14% of which are singletons, and roughly 20% rests with the top ten. This CDR3 comprises 11 residues. Time point reported: newly diagnosed GD, antithyroid drugs for less than 3 months. PBMC-extracted RNA yielded the TCR library.

The sequence was obtained from a female donor with Graves disease. The chain uses TRBV12-3 or TRBV12-4 and TRBJ2-1, with D uncertain. The material was peripheral blood mononuclear cells (PBMCs), obtained at new diagnosis, from a patient treated with antithyroid drugs. CDR3 bases: TGTGCCAGCAGTTTCTTACATGAGCAGCTCTTC. This codes for CASSFLHEQLF.